Presented here are 6 T cell receptor beta chains from one specimen sequenced in a study of T-cell memory formation after mild COVID-19. A single record per CDR3 protein comes from TCRdb applying MiXCR to the 5' RACE reads. The table lists 300,000 to 400,000 distinct CDR3 sequences, about 15% of them singletons. Sequences were obtained from PBMCs or a T cell subset sorted from them (not recorded which). These receptors all come from a man younger than 30 who had mild COVID-19 (a few samples of this study predate the infection). Cell type and time point are not known.

There are many counts of this clonotype. V usage is TRBV4-3 and J usage is TRBJ2-7; 7 nucleotides match TRBD2. The CDR3 covers 16 residues. Germline CDR1 reads LGHNA; CDR2 reads YSLEER. With 1 base clipped from V and 2 bases from J, the junction kept 8 bases outside the gene matches. CDR3 sequence reads: CASSQVGGGPAYEQYF. The CDR3 bases are TGCGCCAGCAGCCAAGTCGGCGGGGGACCGGCCTACGAGCAGTACTTC.

The rearrangement links TRBV9 to TRBJ1-1; TRBD1 agrees at 7 bases. The CDR3 sequence is 14 residues long. Per the germline V gene, CDR1 is SGDLS and CDR2 is YYNGEE. Trimming took 4 bases from V and 4 from J; bases not matched to a gene: 7. Written as DNA, the CDR3 is TGTGCCAGCAGCAGATTACCAGGGGGCACTGAAGCTTTCTTT. Translated, it gives CASSRLPGGTEAFF.

The chain couples TRBV5-6 to TRBJ2-7; D gene uncertain. Looked up from germline, CDR1 is SGHDT and CDR2 is YYEEEE. The V end lost 0 bases, the J end lost 4 bases, and 14 bases lay between the germline ends. The CDR3 sequence is 15 residues long. CDR3 coding DNA: TGTGCCAGCAGCTTGGTGGGCAGTCAGCTTTACGAGCAGTACTTC. Translated: CASSLVGSQLYEQYF. The full variable domain, in which reference TRBV5-6 and TRBJ2-7 provide the parts outside the CDR3, is DAGVTQSPTHLIKTRGQQVTLRCSPKSGHDTVSWYQQALGQGPQFIFQYYEEEERQRGNFPDRFSGHQFPNYSSELNVNALLLGDSALYLCASSLVGSQLYEQYFGPGTRLTVT.

There are a few counts of this clonotype. V usage is TRBV12-3 or TRBV12-4 and J usage is TRBJ2-6; 10 nucleotides line up with TRBD1. V lost 0 bases to trimming and J lost 4 bases; unmatched junction nucleotides: 6. CDR3 length: 18 residues. CDR3 in amino acids: CASSLAIGQGDGANVLTF. The CDR3 DNA reads as TGTGCCAGCAGTTTAGCGATTGGACAGGGGGACGGGGCCAACGTCCTGACTTTC.

The CDR3, as DNA: TGTGCCAGCAGTCCCTTCGGGTCTGCCTACGAGCAGTACTTC. It specifies CASSPFGSAYEQYF. The chain links TRBV6-5 to TRBJ2-7; D is uncertain. Germline lookup yields CDR1 MNHEY and CDR2 SVGAGI. This CDR3 is 14 amino acids long. V lost 5 bases, J lost 2 bases, and 13 bases lay in between.

This clonotype was found a few times. The chain carries TRBV4-1 and TRBJ2-7; weak D call: TRBD1 (5 bases). CDR1 and CDR2 from the germline V gene are MGHRA and YSYEKL. V lost 0 bases and J lost 2, with 8 bases in between. The length of the CDR3 is 14 residues. The CDR3 region is CASSQEGRTYEQYF. The CDR3 DNA reads as TGCGCCAGCAGCCAAGAGGGGCGGACCTACGAGCAGTACTTC.